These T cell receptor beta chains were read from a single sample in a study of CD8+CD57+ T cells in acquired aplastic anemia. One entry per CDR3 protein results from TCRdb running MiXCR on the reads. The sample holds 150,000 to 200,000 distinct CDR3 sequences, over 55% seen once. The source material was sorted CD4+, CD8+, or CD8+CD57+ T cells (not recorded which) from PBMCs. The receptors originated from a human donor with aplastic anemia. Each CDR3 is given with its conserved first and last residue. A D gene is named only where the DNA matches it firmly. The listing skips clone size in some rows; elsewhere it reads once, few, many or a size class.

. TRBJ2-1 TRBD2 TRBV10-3 CANSGDSGSSYNEQFF TGTGCCAACTCAGGGGATAGCGGGAGTTCCTACAATGAGCAGTTCTTC
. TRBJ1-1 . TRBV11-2 CASSLVYGAAFF TGTGCCAGCAGCTTAGTGTACGGAGCGGCTTTCTTT
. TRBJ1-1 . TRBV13 CASSLRGSKAFF TGTGCCAGCAGCTTACGGGGGTCGAAAGCTTTCTTT
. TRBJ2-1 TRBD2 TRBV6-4 CASSDSGGSTHEQFF TGTGCCAGCAGTGACTCTGGCGGGAGTACCCATGAGCAGTTCTTC
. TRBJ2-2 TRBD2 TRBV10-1 CASRTSGTPWKTGELFF TGCGCCAGCCGGACTAGCGGGACACCTTGGAAGACCGGGGAGCTGTTTTTT
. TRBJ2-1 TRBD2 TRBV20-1 CSARGGGGSDVDNEQFF TGCAGTGCTAGAGGGGGAGGCGGGAGTGATGTGGACAATGAGCAGTTCTTC
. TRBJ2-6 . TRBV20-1 CSARDPRERANVLTF TGCAGTGCTAGAGACCCACGGGAACGGGCAAACGTCCTGACTTTC
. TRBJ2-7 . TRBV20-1 CSARDERDVRVTYEQYF TGCAGTGCTAGAGATGAAAGGGACGTCCGCGTAACCTACGAGCAGTACTTC
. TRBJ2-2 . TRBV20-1 CSARDTLGGDTGELFF TGCAGTGCTAGAGATACATTGGGGGGCGACACCGGGGAGCTGTTTTTT
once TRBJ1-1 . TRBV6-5 CASILANTEAFF TGTGCCAGCATTCTAGCAAACACTGAAGCTTTCTTT
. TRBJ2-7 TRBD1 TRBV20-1 CSARDLTGREQYF TGCAGTGCTAGAGATTTGACAGGGCGTGAGCAGTACTTC
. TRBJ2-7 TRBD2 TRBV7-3 CASSWGGESHEQYF TGTGCCAGCAGTTGGGGGGGGGAATCCCACGAGCAGTACTTC
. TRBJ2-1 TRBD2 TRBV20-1 CSARSILAQDNEQFF TGCAGTGCTAGATCCATACTAGCGCAAGACAATGAGCAGTTCTTC
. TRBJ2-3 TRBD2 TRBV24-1 CATSGTASGTDTQYF TGTGCCACCAGTGGTACGGCTAGCGGAACAGATACGCAGTATTTT
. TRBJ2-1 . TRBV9 CASSVGGLPSEQFF TGTGCCAGCAGCGTAGGGGGGTTACCCAGTGAGCAGTTCTTC